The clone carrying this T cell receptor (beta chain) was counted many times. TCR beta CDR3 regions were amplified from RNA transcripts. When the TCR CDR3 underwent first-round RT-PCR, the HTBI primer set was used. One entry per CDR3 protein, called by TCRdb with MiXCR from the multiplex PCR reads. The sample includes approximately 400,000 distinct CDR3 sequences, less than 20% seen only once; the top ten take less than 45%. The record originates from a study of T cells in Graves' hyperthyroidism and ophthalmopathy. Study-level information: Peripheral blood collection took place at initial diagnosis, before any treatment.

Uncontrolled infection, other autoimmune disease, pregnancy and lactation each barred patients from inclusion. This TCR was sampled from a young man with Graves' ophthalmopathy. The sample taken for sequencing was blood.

CDR3 coding DNA: TGTGCCAGCAGCCAAGGCCGGGGATTTGAAGCTTTCTTT. Translating it yields CASSQGRGFEAFF. The V gene is TRBV3-1, the J gene TRBJ1-1, with no clear D. From germline, CDR1 is LGHDT and CDR2 YNNKEL (reference sequence). The ends were cut back, 1 base at V and 7 bases at J, with 10 bases in the middle. The CDR3 has 13 residues.